Listed here is a single T cell receptor (beta chain). Here immunoSEQ multiplex PCR was the method, and the copy in TCRdb shows in-frame clones only, minus some. The sample holds about 61,000 clones, just under 90% seen once. The data are from a study of T cell changes during pregnancy in multiple sclerosis. The CDR3 consists of 14 residues. V lost 5 bases to trimming and J lost 10 bases, with 18 bases between them. Germline CDR1 and CDR2: SNHLY and FYNNEI. The source of this sequence is a female donor in good health, enrolled as a control in a pregnancy study. The gene calls are TRBV2 and TRBJ2-4; no clear D gene. This specimen consisted of peripheral blood, obtained in the first trimester of pregnancy. The CDR3, as DNA: TGTGCCAGCAGTTACTCGGTTACCGAGTCTATTCAGTACTTC. Protein sequence: CASSYSVTESIQYF.